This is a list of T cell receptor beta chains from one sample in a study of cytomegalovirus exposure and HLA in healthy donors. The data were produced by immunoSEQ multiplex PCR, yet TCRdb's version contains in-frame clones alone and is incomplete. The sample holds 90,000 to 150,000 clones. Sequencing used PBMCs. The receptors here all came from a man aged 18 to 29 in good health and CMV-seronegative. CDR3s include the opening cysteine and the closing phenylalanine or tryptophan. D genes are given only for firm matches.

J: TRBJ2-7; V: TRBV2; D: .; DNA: TGTGCCAGCAGTGAAGTGTTGTTGTCCTACGAGCAGTACTTC; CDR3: CASSEVLLSYEQYF
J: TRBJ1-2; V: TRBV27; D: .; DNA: TGTGCCAGCAAACCTCGCGGCAGCCCATATGGCTACACCTTC; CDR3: CASKPRGSPYGYTF
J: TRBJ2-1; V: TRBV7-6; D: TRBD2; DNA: TGTGCCAGCAGCTTTGGGACTAACCGCAATGAGCAGTTCTTC; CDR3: CASSFGTNRNEQFF
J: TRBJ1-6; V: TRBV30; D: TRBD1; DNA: TGTGCCTACTGCCCTCCGGGACAGGTCAATTCACCCCTCCACTTT; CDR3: CAYCPPGQVNSPLHF
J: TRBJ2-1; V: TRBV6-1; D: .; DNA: TGTGCCAGCAGCGAAGTCGGGGGCTACAATGAGCAGTTCTTC; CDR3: CASSEVGGYNEQFF
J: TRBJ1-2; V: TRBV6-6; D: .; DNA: TGTGCCAGCTCTGGACAGTCCTATGGCTACACCTTC; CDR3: CASSGQSYGYTF
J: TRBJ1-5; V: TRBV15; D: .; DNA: TGTGCCACCAGCAGAGACGGGGGCAATCAGCCCCAGCATTTT; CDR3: CATSRDGGNQPQHF
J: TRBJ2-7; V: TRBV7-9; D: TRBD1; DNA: TGTGCCAGCAGCTCCGTCAGGGACAGGTCCTACGAGCAGTACTTC; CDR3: CASSSVRDRSYEQYF
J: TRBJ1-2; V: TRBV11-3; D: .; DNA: TGTGCCAGCAGCTTCAATTATGGCTACACCTTC; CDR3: CASSFNYGYTF
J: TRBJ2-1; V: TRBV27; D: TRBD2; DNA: TGTGCCAGCAGTGGTACTAGCGTCAATGAGCAGTTCTTC; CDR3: CASSGTSVNEQFF
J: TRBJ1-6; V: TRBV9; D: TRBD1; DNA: TGTGCCAGCAGGTCGGGACAGGGTAATAATTCACCCCTCCACTTT; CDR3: CASRSGQGNNSPLHF
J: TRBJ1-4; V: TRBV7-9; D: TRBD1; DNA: TGTGCCAGCAGCACCGACAGGGGGAATGAAAAACTGTTTTTT; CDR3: CASSTDRGNEKLFF
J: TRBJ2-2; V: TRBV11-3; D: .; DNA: TGTGCCAGTGCGCGGACGAACACCGGGGAGCTGTTTTTT; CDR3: CASARTNTGELFF
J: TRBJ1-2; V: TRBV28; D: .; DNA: TGTGCCAGCAGTTACCAGGGCGTTTATGGCTACACCTTC; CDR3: CASSYQGVYGYTF
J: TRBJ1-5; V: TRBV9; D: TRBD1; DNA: TGTGCCAGCAGCAAGACAGGGGCGTTCAATCAGCCCCAGCATTTT; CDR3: CASSKTGAFNQPQHF
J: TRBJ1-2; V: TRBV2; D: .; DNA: TGTGCCAGCAGTGAATTGCCGGGGAACTATGGCTACACCTTC; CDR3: CASSELPGNYGYTF
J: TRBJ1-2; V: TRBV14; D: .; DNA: TGTGCCAGCAGTCAACAAAACTCCTATGGCTACACCTTC; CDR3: CASSQQNSYGYTF
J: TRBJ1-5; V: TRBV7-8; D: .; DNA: TGTGCCAGCAGCGCCTCTCGAGCTCTCTTTGGAGGTCAGCCCCAGCATTTT; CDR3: CASSASRALFGGQPQHF
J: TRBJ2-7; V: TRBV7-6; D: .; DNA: TGTGCCAGCAGCTTAGGTGCCAGCGGGCAATTCTACGAGCAGTACTTC; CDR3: CASSLGASGQFYEQYF
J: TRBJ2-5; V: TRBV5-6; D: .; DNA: TGTGCCAGCAGTACTCAAGAGACCCAGTACTTC; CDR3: CASSTQETQYF
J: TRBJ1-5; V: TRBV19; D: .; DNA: TGTGCCAGTACCCTTTGGATCGGCAGGGGAGACAATCAGCCCCAGCATTTT; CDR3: CASTLWIGRGDNQPQHF
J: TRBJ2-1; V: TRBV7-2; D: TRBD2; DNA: TGTGCCAGCAGCTTAATGGCGGGGGGCCTCCCCTCCTACAATGAGCAGTTCTTC; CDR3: CASSLMAGGLPSYNEQFF
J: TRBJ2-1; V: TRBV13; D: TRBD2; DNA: TGTGCCAGCAGCTTTCCTAGCGGGATCTCCTACAATGAGCAGTTCTTC; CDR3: CASSFPSGISYNEQFF
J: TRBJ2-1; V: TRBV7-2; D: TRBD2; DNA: TGTGCCAGCAGCCTTACGGGCGGGAGTATGTACAATGAGCAGTTCTTC; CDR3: CASSLTGGSMYNEQFF